The clone carrying this T cell receptor (beta chain) was recorded once. Its antigen is not known. Germline lookup yields CDR1 SGHTA and CDR2 FQGNSA. This CDR3 is 15 amino acids long. V shed 4 bases and J 1 base; nucleotides not matched to a gene: 5. RNA was extracted with the RNeasy kit, and a quantity of about 0.5 to 1 ug was reverse transcribed using random hexamers. It was immunoSEQ multiplex PCR that amplified TCR beta CDR3 across 54 Vbeta and 13 Jbeta. TCRdb used MiXCR to reprocess the immunoSEQ multiplex PCR reads, holding one entry per CDR3 protein. Of 25,000 to 30,000 distinct CDR3 sequences detected, around 95% appear once; the ten largest clones hold around 0.3%. This record belongs to a study of CD8 T cells in Susac syndrome. Sequencing of TCR beta covered CD8+ and CD4+ T cells obtained from blood. The study's findings and limits: Regarding the TCR sequencing and HLA analysis, the study admitted that a relatively small number of individuals were involved.

This chain joins TRBV7-2 and TRBJ2-5; 8 nucleotides match TRBD2. The receptor comes from a human donor in good health. The sequenced material came from CD8+ T cells from PBMCs. Here the CDR3 DNA reads TGTGCCAGCAGCTCCGGCGGGGGGCCCCAAGAGACCCAGTACTTC. Its protein is CASSSGGGPQETQYF.